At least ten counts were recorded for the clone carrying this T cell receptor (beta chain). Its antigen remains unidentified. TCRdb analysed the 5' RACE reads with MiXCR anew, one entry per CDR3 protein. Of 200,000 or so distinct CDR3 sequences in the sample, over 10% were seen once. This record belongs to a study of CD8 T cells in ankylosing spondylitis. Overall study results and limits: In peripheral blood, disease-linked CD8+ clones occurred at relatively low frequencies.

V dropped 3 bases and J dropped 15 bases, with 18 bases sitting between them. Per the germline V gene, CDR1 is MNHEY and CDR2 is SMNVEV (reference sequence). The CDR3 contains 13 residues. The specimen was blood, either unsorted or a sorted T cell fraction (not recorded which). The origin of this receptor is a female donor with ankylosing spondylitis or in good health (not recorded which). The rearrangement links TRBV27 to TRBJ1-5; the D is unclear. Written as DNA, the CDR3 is TGTGCCAGCAGTTTCCGTGGGTTGGGGAGGCGGCATTTT. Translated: CASSFRGLGRRHF.